Below, 31 T cell receptor beta chains from the same sample are listed, as sequenced in a study of blood T cells in healthy people across ages. PCR was performed a second time for about 7 to 12 cycles using a sample-barcoded 5' primer and a J-beta primer mix. A single record per CDR3 protein comes from TCRdb applying MiXCR to the 5' RACE reads. The sample includes about 800,000 distinct CDR3 sequences, more than 20% of them seen just once. These data were likewise used in another study, on T cells of mothers and their children.

The sample consisted of blood. The origin of the receptors is a boy younger than 18 in good health.

The chain uses TRBV7-2 and TRBJ1-5, with D perhaps TRBD1 (6 bases). The germline CDR1 and CDR2 sequences are SGHTA and FQGNSA. The CDR3 spans 16 residues. Trimming cost V 1 base and J 5 bases, with 15 bases left between them. The CDR3 DNA sequence: TGTGCCAGCAGCTTAGGGGGGGCGGGTACAGATCAGCCCCAGCATTTT. Protein: CASSLGGAGTDQPQHF.

This clonotype was found a few times. The CDR3 DNA reads TGTGCCAGCAGTAGGAGTCGGGCGGCTGGGGCCAACGTCCTGACTTTC. Translating gives CASSRSRAAGANVLTF. The rearrangement links TRBV28 to TRBJ2-6; D remains unclear. The CDR3 loop spans 16 amino acids. The germline gives CDR1 MDHEN, CDR2 SYDVKM. V lost 5 bases to trimming and J lost 2 bases, with 13 bases between them.

The chain is built from TRBV20-1 and TRBJ2-4; TRBD1 matches 10 bases. CDR3 length equals 15 residues. CDR1 is DFQATT and CDR2 is SNEGSKA in the germline V gene (reference sequence). The V segment lost 5 bases and the J segment 8 bases; nucleotides outside the gene matches: 12. The CDR3 spells CSAPLMDRGEYIQYF. The DNA of the CDR3 is TGCAGTGCTCCACTAATGGACAGGGGGGAATACATTCAGTACTTC.

This clonotype was seen only a few times. The gene calls are TRBV4-3 and TRBJ2-3; 11 bases are a match to TRBD2. V lost 0 bases, J lost 1 base, and 3 bases stayed unmatched. Germline lookup yields CDR1 LGHNA and CDR2 YSLEER. CDR3 size: 17 residues. CDR3 nucleotide sequence: TGCGCCAGCAGCCAAGATCTAGCGGGAGGTCGCACAGATACGCAGTATTTT. Translating it yields CASSQDLAGGRTDTQYF.

The V call is TRBV28, the J call TRBJ2-7; 8 positions match TRBD2. Losses at the gene ends were 5 bases for V and 1 base for J; bases not matched to a gene: 10. This CDR3 spans 16 amino acids. Germline lookup yields CDR1 MDHEN and CDR2 SYDVKM. The CDR3 sequence: CASSAPLGLVSYEQYF. The CDR3 region has the DNA TGTGCCAGCAGTGCCCCCTTGGGACTAGTTTCCTACGAGCAGTACTTC.

This clonotype has only a few counts. This chain joins TRBV7-2 and TRBJ2-5; tentatively, D is TRBD2 (6 bases). The DNA end is more similar to TRBJ2-1, so the J call may be wrong. Germline values: CDR1 SGHTA, CDR2 FQGNSA. CDR3 length: 16 amino acids. The CDR3 protein is CASSSASSTRGNEQFF. The DNA of the CDR3 is TGTGCCAGCAGCTCCGCAAGTTCGACTAGGGGCAATGAGCAGTTCTTC.

There are a few counts of this clonotype. The chain couples TRBV9 to TRBJ2-5, with TRBD2 matching 7 bases. CDR1 is SGDLS and CDR2 is YYNGEE in the germline V gene. The CDR3 is 17 amino acids. The J segment lost 2 bases and the V segment lost 4 bases, leaving 14 bases of the junction unmatched. The CDR3 DNA reads TGTGCCAGCAGCTCCTTAAACGGGGGGATTGATCAAGAGACCCAGTACTTC. This sequence encodes CASSSLNGGIDQETQYF.

Ten or more counts support this clonotype. V and J are TRBV18 and TRBJ2-5, with D unclear. Germline values: CDR1 KGHSH, CDR2 LQKENI. Trimming pared 0 bases from V and 2 bases from J, leaving 4 bases between. This CDR3 is 13 amino acids long. In nucleotides, the CDR3 is TGTGCCAGCTCACCACCAATTCAAGAGACCCAGTACTTC. Its protein is CASSPPIQETQYF.

This chain links TRBV7-9 with TRBJ2-2; 7 nucleotides match TRBD1. After removal of 6 bases from V and 7 bases from J, the junction contained 8 bases not matched to a gene. CDR3 length: 14 amino acids. The germline CDR1 and CDR2 sequences are SEHNR and FQNEAQ (reference sequence). As DNA, the CDR3 is TGTGCCAGCAGGTGGGGACAGCAGAACGGGGAGCTGTTTTTT. Translated, it gives CASRWGQQNGELFF.

The chain recombines TRBV7-9 with TRBJ2-3; 7 bases are shared with TRBD1. V gave up 5 bases and J gave up 2 bases; unmatched junction bases: 7. Germline CDR1 is SEHNR and CDR2 is FQNEAQ (reference sequence). The CDR3 totals 15 residues. CDR3 region: CASSASGTVTDTQYF. The CDR3 nucleotides are TGTGCCAGCAGCGCTTCCGGGACAGTCACAGATACGCAGTATTTT.

This rearrangement joins TRBV4-3 to TRBJ2-2, with 9 nucleotides matching TRBD2. Germline V gene data show CDR1 as LGHNA and CDR2 as YSLEER. The V and J ends lost 1 base and 0 bases, in that order; junction bases with no gene match: 6. The CDR3 consists of 18 residues. The CDR3 bases are TGCGCCAGCAGCCAAGGGGCTAGCGGGGCTACGAACACCGGGGAGCTGTTTTTT. Protein: CASSQGASGATNTGELFF.

At least ten counts were recorded for this clonotype. The gene calls are TRBV29-1 and TRBJ1-1; no reliable D call. The V gene lost 5 bases and the J gene lost 4 bases, with 17 bases spanning the gap. This CDR3 is 14 amino acids long. Germline CDR1 reads SQVTM; CDR2 reads ANQGSEA. The CDR3 sequence: CSVTPERGITEAFF. DNA for the CDR3: TGCAGCGTTACACCCGAACGCGGGATCACTGAAGCTTTCTTT.

This clonotype has only a few counts. The V and J genes are TRBV29-1 and TRBJ2-1; 8 bases map to TRBD2. The CDR3 extends over 14 amino acids. Germline CDR1 and CDR2: SQVTM and ANQGSEA. J was trimmed by 4 bases and V by 7 bases; bases with no gene match: 9. The CDR3 DNA reads TGCAGCGCCCACCTAGCGGGCATTTACAATGAGCAGTTCTTC. Protein sequence: CSAHLAGIYNEQFF.

This clonotype appeared a few times. CDR3 sequence (DNA): TGCAGCGTTGGTGAGGTGAATAATTCACCCCTCCACTTT. Its protein product is CSVGEVNNSPLHF. The chain combines TRBV29-1 with TRBJ1-6; D is undetermined. V shed 4 bases and J shed 5 bases, with 9 bases lying between them. CDR3 length equals 13 residues. CDR1 is SQVTM, CDR2 ANQGSEA, per germline.

This clonotype was seen repeatedly, ten times or more. The chain joins TRBV20-1 to TRBJ2-3, with a tentative D call TRBD2 (6 bases). The germline V and J ends were trimmed by 0 bases and 6 bases, with 13 bases remaining between them. Germline V gene data show CDR1 as DFQATT and CDR2 as SNEGSKA (reference sequence). There are 14 residues in the CDR3. CDR3 nucleotide sequence: TGCAGTGCTAGAGATACCCTTCGGGGGGATACGCAGTATTTT. Its translation: CSARDTLRGDTQYF.

The chain has TRBV20-1 and TRBJ2-4, with D maybe TRBD1 (5 bases). V was pared by 2 bases and J by 8 bases, with 10 bases between. CDR1 DFQATT and CDR2 SNEGSKA come from the germline V gene (reference sequence). The CDR3 contains 12 residues. The DNA of the CDR3 is TGCAGTGCTAGACCTAGGGGTGACATTCAGTACTTC. Translation: CSARPRGDIQYF.

This sequence joins TRBV6-5 and TRBJ1-4; no clear D gene. Germline V gene sequence: CDR1 MNHEY, CDR2 SVGAGI. The V gene lost 6 bases and the J gene lost 8 bases, with 10 bases spanning the gap. There are 12 residues in the CDR3. The CDR3 nucleotides are TGTGCCAGCAGCCGTCAAGGGGAAAAACTGTTTTTT. Protein sequence: CASSRQGEKLFF.

This chain uses TRBV12-3 or TRBV12-4 with TRBJ2-1; D is possibly TRBD1 or TRBD2 (5 bases each). Trimming shortened V by 3 bases and J by 7 bases, and 25 bases separated the two germline ends. The CDR3 runs to 18 residues. The CDR3 DNA is TGTGCCAGCAGTTTGGCGCAGGGTCCTGGGAGCGGAATAAATGAGCAGTTCTTC. Translated: CASSLAQGPGSGINEQFF.

This clonotype was counted between two and nine times. The V and J genes are TRBV5-6 and TRBJ1-2, with D possibly matching TRBD1 (5 bases). Germline V gives CDR1 SGHDT, CDR2 YYEEEE. The CDR3 contains 15 residues. V lost 4 bases and J 0 bases, leaving 13 bases between the germline ends. The CDR3: CASSLGRWANYGYTF. The DNA of the CDR3 is TGTGCCAGCAGCCTGGGACGGTGGGCTAACTATGGCTACACCTTC.

The rearrangement uses TRBV28 and TRBJ2-7; perhaps TRBD2 as D (6 bases). Trimming left V 7 bases short and J 0 bases short, with 16 bases between. The germline CDR1 and CDR2 sequences are MDHEN and SYDVKM. There are 15 residues in the CDR3. CDR3: CASINSGSPSYEQYF. The DNA of the CDR3 is TGTGCCAGCATCAACAGCGGGTCCCCCTCCTACGAGCAGTACTTC.

This clonotype has more than one count but fewer than ten. This chain links TRBV7-6 with TRBJ1-1, with D possibly matching TRBD1 (6 bases). The CDR3 totals 15 residues. The germline V gene has CDR1 SGHVS and CDR2 FNYEAQ. V was cut by 5 bases and J by 1 base, with 14 bases left in between. The CDR3 DNA reads as TGTGCCAGCAGCGCACCGGGACACCAGAACACTGAAGCTTTCTTT. It translates to CASSAPGHQNTEAFF.

V is TRBV15 and J is TRBJ1-4; D might be TRBD1 (5 bases). The germline CDR1 and CDR2 sequences are LNHNV and YYDKDF (reference sequence). Trimming took 7 bases from V and 7 from J, leaving 16 bases between them. The CDR3 runs to 14 residues. The CDR3 region has the DNA TGTGCCACCAACGCCGGGACGGATTTTGAAAAACTGTTTTTT. This codes for CATNAGTDFEKLFF. The full variable domain, rest sourced from reference TRBV15 and TRBJ1-4, is DAMVIQNPRYQVTQFGKPVTLSCSQTLNHNVMYWYQQKSSQAPKLLFHYYDKDFNNEADTPDNFQSRRPNTSFCFLDIRSPGLGDTAMYLCATNAGTDFEKLFFGSGTQLSVL.

In its sample, this clonotype was seen many times. Written as DNA, the CDR3 is TGTGCCAGCAGTTACGGGACTAGCTACGAGCAGTACTTC. Protein product: CASSYGTSYEQYF. The genes are TRBV6-2 or TRBV6-3 and TRBJ2-7; TRBD2 aligns across 8 bases. The CDR3 has 13 amino acids. The germline V gene has CDR1 MNHEY and CDR2 SVGEGT. V was clipped by 2 bases and J by 3 bases; unmatched bases: 0.

This clonotype turned up a few times. The rearrangement links TRBV4-1 to TRBJ2-2; D is perhaps TRBD1 or TRBD2 (6 bases each). The CDR3 length is 14 residues. With 4 bases removed from V and 3 bases from J, the gap between germline ends came to 9 bases. Germline loops: CDR1 MGHRA, CDR2 YSYEKL. CDR3 amino acids: CASSPEGDTGELFF. The CDR3 bases are TGCGCCAGCAGCCCGGAGGGGGACACCGGGGAGCTGTTTTTT.

V is TRBV5-6 and J is TRBJ1-5; unclear D gene. Trimming cost V 0 bases and J 6 bases, with 13 bases left between them. The CDR3 sequence is 15 residues long. Germline V gene sequence: CDR1 SGHDT, CDR2 YYEEEE. In DNA, the CDR3 is TGTGCCAGCAGCTTGGGCGGAGGCATCCGTCAGCCCCAGCATTTT. This gives the protein CASSLGGGIRQPQHF.

This clonotype appeared a few times. The V and J genes are TRBV27 and TRBJ2-1, with 11 bases lining up with TRBD1. Germline V gene sequence: CDR1 MNHEY, CDR2 SMNVEV (reference sequence). This CDR3 contains 14 residues. The ends lost 5 bases at V and 9 bases at J; junction bases unmatched: 6. CDR3 sequence: CASSPGQGAVEQFF. CDR3 bases: TGTGCCAGCAGTCCTGGACAGGGGGCAGTTGAGCAGTTCTTC.

The chain recombines TRBV7-9 with TRBJ1-2; D call uncertain. V dropped 5 bases and J dropped 8 bases, with 18 bases sitting between them. The CDR3 runs to 14 residues. Germline loops: CDR1 SEHNR, CDR2 FQNEAQ (reference sequence). The CDR3 nucleotides read TGTGCCAGCAGCCCGGTAGGGCCGGACGGGGGCTACACCTTC. Translating gives CASSPVGPDGGYTF.

V usage is TRBV29-1 and J usage is TRBJ2-1; perhaps TRBD2 as D (5 bases). The CDR3 extends over 14 amino acids. V was trimmed by 0 bases and J by 7 bases, leaving 13 bases between them. In germline, CDR1 is SQVTM, CDR2 ANQGSEA. The chain's CDR3 is CSVEEELPGNEQFF. DNA of the CDR3: TGCAGCGTTGAAGAAGAACTCCCGGGAAATGAGCAGTTCTTC.

This clonotype was seen more than once but under ten times. The chain uses TRBV4-3 and TRBJ1-4; no clear D. Germline V gives CDR1 LGHNA, CDR2 YSLEER. V lost 2 bases, J lost 6 bases, and 10 bases lay in between. The CDR3 contains 14 residues. Here the CDR3 reads CASSQNERDEKLFF. The CDR3 nucleotides are TGCGCCAGCAGCCAAAATGAGAGAGATGAAAAACTGTTTTTT.

The genes are TRBV5-6 and TRBJ2-1, with D possibly being TRBD2 (7 bases). The germline V gene encodes CDR1 SGHDT and CDR2 YYEEEE. V lost 0 bases and J lost 7, with 17 bases in between. The CDR3 is 16 amino acids. The DNA for the CDR3 is TGTGCCAGCAGCTTGGCCCGTGGGGGGGGCAGGAATGAGCAGTTCTTC. This encodes CASSLARGGGRNEQFF.

There are many counts of this clonotype. The rearrangement uses TRBV28 and TRBJ2-7, with D maybe TRBD1 (7 bases). The germline CDR1 and CDR2 sequences are MDHEN and SYDVKM. V lost 5 bases and J lost 5, with 16 bases in between. The CDR3 spans 14 residues. As DNA, the CDR3 is TGTGCCAGCAGTCCATTGACAGGGAGGAACGAGCAGTACTTC. It specifies CASSPLTGRNEQYF. The entire variable domain, with the rest obtained from reference TRBV28 and TRBJ2-7, is as follows: DVKVTQSSRYLVKRTGEKVFLECVQDMDHENMFWYRQDPGLGLRLIYFSYDVKMKEKGDIPEGYSVSREKKERFSLILESASTNQTSMYLCASSPLTGRNEQYFGPGTRLTVT.